These 30 T cell receptor beta chains originate from one sample sequenced in a study of blood T cell repertoires in COVID-19. Sequencing was performed with immunoSEQ multiplex PCR; in TCRdb, only in-frame clones are kept and a portion is missing. The profile shows some 240,000 clones, about 82% of them singletons. Sequenced material: peripheral blood. All receptors come from a woman in her seventies with COVID-19, enrolled during active disease.

The rearrangement links TRBV7-9 to TRBJ2-1, with D hard to call. The V end lost 5 bases, the J end lost 0 bases, and 11 bases lay between the germline ends. This CDR3 spans 15 amino acids. Per germline, CDR1 SEHNR and CDR2 FQNEAQ (reference sequence). The CDR3 sequence: CASSPGPRSYNEQFF. DNA for the CDR3: TGTGCCAGCAGCCCTGGGCCTCGCTCCTACAATGAGCAGTTCTTC.

V is TRBV24-1 and J is TRBJ2-3, with TRBD2 as a possible D gene (5 bases). Germline values: CDR1 KGHDR, CDR2 SFDVKD. This CDR3 is 14 amino acids long. The V end lost 5 bases, the J end lost 3 bases, and 11 bases lay between the germline ends. The CDR3 loop is CATSGRDGTDTQYF. CDR3 coding DNA: TGTGCCACCAGTGGACGGGATGGGACAGATACGCAGTATTTT.

This chain joins TRBV19 and TRBJ2-1; TRBD2 matches 13 bases. This CDR3 comprises 20 residues. Germline-derived CDR1 and CDR2 are LNHDA and SQIVND (reference sequence). Trimming took 0 bases from V and 2 from J; bases not matched to a gene: 10. CDR3 sequence (DNA): TGTGCCAGTAGTATAGAACCGGGACTAGCGGGATTTTCCACCTACAATGAGCAGTTCTTC. Its translation is CASSIEPGLAGFSTYNEQFF.

The chain has TRBV7-2 and TRBJ2-2; perhaps TRBD1 as D (6 bases). The CDR3 contains 15 residues. V shed 3 bases and J shed 2 bases, with 10 bases lying between them. CDR1 is SGHTA and CDR2 is FQGNSA in the germline V gene. As DNA, the CDR3 is TGTGCCAGCAGCTTCCAAGGGGGAAACACCGGGGAGCTGTTTTTT. The encoded protein is CASSFQGGNTGELFF.

V gene TRBV4-3 combines with J gene TRBJ1-1; TRBD1 agrees at 9 bases. Germline loops: CDR1 LGHNA, CDR2 YSLEER. The CDR3 has 15 residues. Trimming removed 3 bases from V and 2 bases from J; junction bases left unmatched: 4. CDR3 bases: TGCGCCAGCAGCCAGATACAGGGGGCAAACACTGAAGCTTTCTTT. Its translation: CASSQIQGANTEAFF.

This chain connects TRBV19 to TRBJ1-2; 7 bases align to TRBD1. J was trimmed by 4 bases and V by 5 bases; bases with no gene match: 16. The CDR3 loop spans 17 amino acids. Germline CDR1 reads LNHDA; CDR2 reads SQIVND (reference sequence). The CDR3 spells CASSSQGYLPGGYGYTF. The CDR3 nucleotides read TGTGCCAGTAGTTCACAGGGTTACCTACCAGGGGGCTATGGCTACACCTTC.

The chain employs TRBV19 and TRBJ1-1, with D uncertain. The CDR3 loop spans 17 amino acids. V was cut by 4 bases and J by 0 bases, with 18 bases left in between. Germline V lookup: CDR1 LNHDA, CDR2 SQIVND (reference sequence). The CDR3 sequence: CASSKSSVLLVNTEAFF. The CDR3 region has the DNA TGTGCCAGTAGTAAGTCCAGCGTCCTATTAGTGAACACTGAAGCTTTCTTT.

V and J are TRBV9 and TRBJ1-1; D remains unclear. Germline CDR1 SGDLS, CDR2 YYNGEE. The CDR3 totals 14 residues. The V gene lost 0 bases and the J gene lost 0 bases, with 6 bases spanning the gap. CDR3 region: CASSVGSVNTEAFF. CDR3 DNA: TGTGCCAGCAGCGTAGGGTCGGTGAACACTGAAGCTTTCTTT.

V gene TRBV20-1 combines with J gene TRBJ1-2, with a possible D match to TRBD1 (5 bases). The CDR3 consists of 14 residues. CDR1 is DFQATT and CDR2 is SNEGSKA in the germline V gene (reference sequence). Deletions cut 3 bases from V and 4 bases from J, with 15 bases between. The DNA for the CDR3 is TGCAGTGCTAGTTTTCAGGGATCCACCTATGGCTACACCTTC. Translated, it gives CSASFQGSTYGYTF.

The chain has TRBV18 and TRBJ2-5; 14 bases line up with TRBD2. CDR1 is KGHSH, CDR2 LQKENI, per germline. CDR3 length: 19 residues. With 6 bases clipped from V and 2 bases from J, the junction kept 14 bases outside the gene matches. The CDR3 loop reads CASSPRLAGGLNPQETQYF. The CDR3 DNA reads as TGTGCCAGCTCCCCCAGACTAGCGGGAGGGCTTAATCCACAAGAGACCCAGTACTTC.

This chain connects TRBV7-3 to TRBJ2-6; TRBD2 matches at 7 bases. The V gene's germline CDR1 is SGHTA and CDR2 FQGTGA. Trimming at V came to 2 bases and at J to 0 bases, leaving 13 bases not matched to a gene. The CDR3 extends over 20 amino acids. CDR3 bases: TGTGCCAGCAGCTTACTCCGCGGGGGATCGGCGCACTCTGGGGCCAACGTCCTGACTTTC. Its protein product is CASSLLRGGSAHSGANVLTF.

In its sample, this clone was seen many times. This chain connects TRBV5-1 to TRBJ1-6; D is perhaps TRBD1 (5 bases). The CDR3 loop spans 16 amino acids. Trimming left V 3 bases short and J 8 bases short, with 18 bases between. CDR1 is SGHRS and CDR2 is YFSETQ in the germline V gene. The CDR3 protein is CASSSGGIGVDSPLHF. The CDR3, as DNA: TGCGCCAGCAGCTCGGGGGGGATTGGCGTAGATTCACCCCTCCACTTT.

Only a few counts were recorded for this clone. The rearrangement joins TRBV29-1 to TRBJ1-1; 9 nucleotides align to TRBD1. CDR1 is SQVTM and CDR2 is ANQGSEA in the germline V gene. V lost 6 bases and J lost 1; bases outside the gene matches: 6. The CDR3 runs 14 residues. The CDR3 loop reads CSVFRDRANTEAFF. CDR3 bases: TGCAGCGTATTCCGGGACAGGGCGAACACTGAAGCTTTCTTT.

This clone has only a few counts. The chain employs TRBV4-1 and TRBJ2-3, with 8 bases matching TRBD2. The CDR3 is 16 residues long. V dropped 1 base and J dropped 4; count of bases not matched to a gene: 7. The germline V gene has CDR1 MGHRA and CDR2 YSYEKL. The CDR3, as DNA: TGCGCCAGCAGCCAAGGGTCGACTAGCGTGGCAGATACGCAGTATTTT. Translating it yields CASSQGSTSVADTQYF.

V and J are TRBV7-6 and TRBJ1-1, with 9 bases identical to TRBD1. There are 15 residues in the CDR3. V was clipped by 5 bases and J by 10 bases; unmatched bases: 14. Germline V gene data show CDR1 as SGHVS and CDR2 as FNYEAQ. CDR3 sequence reads: CASSIDDRGGTGAFF. CDR3 nucleotide sequence: TGTGCCAGCAGCATCGACGACAGGGGGGGAACCGGAGCTTTCTTT.

The chain carries TRBV5-1 and TRBJ2-3, with D perhaps matching TRBD2 (5 bases). The germline CDR1 and CDR2 sequences are SGHRS and YFSETQ. Trimming took 4 bases from V and 2 from J, leaving 17 bases between them. This CDR3 is built from 16 residues. As DNA, the CDR3 is TGCGCCAGCAGCCAACCGATGGGAGAACCCACAGATACGCAGTATTTT. Translation gives CASSQPMGEPTDTQYF.

J is TRBJ2-7 and V is TRBV12-3 or TRBV12-4, with 8 bases that match TRBD1. The CDR3 has 13 residues. Unmatched junction bases numbered 4, after V lost 7 bases and J lost 2 bases. CDR3: CASKTGETYEQYF. The CDR3 region has the DNA TGTGCCAGCAAGACAGGGGAAACCTACGAGCAGTACTTC.

Remarks on this clone: Other DNA sequences in the sample encode the same CDR3. The genes are TRBV29-1 and TRBJ1-2; D gene ambiguous. CDR1 SQVTM and CDR2 ANQGSEA come from the germline V gene. This CDR3 spans 11 amino acids. The ends were cut back, 3 bases at V and 5 bases at J, with 7 bases in the middle. As DNA, the CDR3 is TGCAGCGTTGATCCCGGTTATGGCTACACCTTC. Translated: CSVDPGYGYTF.

This clone was seen more than once but under ten times. The genes are TRBV7-2 and TRBJ2-1; D is uncertain. This CDR3 region has 13 residues. The germline gives CDR1 SGHTA, CDR2 FQGNSA. Trimming left V 2 bases short and J 9 bases short, with 11 bases between. CDR3 residues: CASSLMSVAEQFF. Written as DNA, the CDR3 is TGTGCCAGCAGCTTAATGAGCGTCGCTGAGCAGTTCTTC.

This clone came up once. The V gene is TRBV4-2, the J gene TRBJ1-4; the D gene is possibly TRBD1 (6 bases). The CDR3 has 16 residues. V was clipped by 3 bases and J by 3 bases, with 14 bases between them. Per the germline V gene, CDR1 is LGHNA and CDR2 is YNFKEQ. The DNA for the CDR3 is TGTGCCAGCAGCCAGGAGAGGGGGAGACCTAATGAAAAACTGTTTTTT. Encoded protein: CASSQERGRPNEKLFF.

V is TRBV6-5 and J is TRBJ2-1; 7 bases are a match to TRBD2. In germline, CDR1 is MNHEY, CDR2 SVGAGI. Trimming removed 4 bases from V and 6 bases from J; junction bases left unmatched: 3. This CDR3 spans 13 amino acids. CDR3 amino acids: CASSLAGGNEQFF. The CDR3 nucleotides read TGTGCCAGCAGTTTAGCGGGTGGCAATGAGCAGTTCTTC.

The chain couples TRBV3-1 (or the pseudogene TRBV3-2) to TRBJ1-2; 9 bases line up with TRBD1. The germline CDR1 and CDR2 sequences are LGHDT and YNNKEL (reference sequence). This CDR3 comprises 14 residues. Losses at the gene ends were 4 bases for V and 3 bases for J; bases not matched to a gene: 3. CDR3 in DNA: TGTGCCAGCAGCCTGGGACAGGGAGACTATGGCTACACCTTC. Translation: CASSLGQGDYGYTF.

The rearrangement joins TRBV29-1 to TRBJ1-3, with a tentative D call TRBD1 (5 bases). V lost 4 bases and J 2 bases, leaving 18 bases between the germline ends. The germline V gene encodes CDR1 SQVTM and CDR2 ANQGSEA. This CDR3 contains 16 residues. The CDR3 loop reads CSVVTPSAGTGNTIYF. CDR3 sequence (DNA): TGCAGCGTTGTCACCCCGTCCGCAGGGACTGGAAACACCATATATTTT.

The chain uses TRBV2 and TRBJ2-5; TRBD2 aligns across 12 bases. CDR3 length: 14 residues. Germline V gene data show CDR1 as SNHLY and CDR2 as FYNNEI. V lost 4 bases, J lost 4 bases, and 1 base stayed unmatched. The DNA for the CDR3 is TGTGCCAGCAGTGGGGGACTAGCGGGAGAGACCCAGTACTTC. It translates to CASSGGLAGETQYF.

This clone was seen once. At the DNA level, this CDR3 is encoded by other sequences in the same sample as well. This chain links TRBV12-3 or TRBV12-4 with TRBJ1-2, with TRBD1 matching over 7 bases. The trim removed 9 bases at V and 5 bases at J, leaving 9 bases unmatched. This CDR3 is 13 amino acids long. This chain's CDR3 is CASSLQGRYGYTF. CDR3 nucleotide sequence: TGTGCCAGTTCTCTACAGGGGCGATATGGCTACACCTTC.

This clone was counted between two and nine times. The chain recombines TRBV7-2 with TRBJ1-1; 7 bases agree with TRBD1. CDR1 is SGHTA, CDR2 FQGNSA, per germline. The CDR3 is 15 residues long. After removal of 2 bases from V and 2 bases from J, the junction contained 5 bases not matched to a gene. DNA of the CDR3: TGTGCCAGCAGCTTACGGACAGGAGGTAACACTGAAGCTTTCTTT. This translates into CASSLRTGGNTEAFF.

The CDR3 sequence is CASSVWTGGNNSPLHF. CDR3 sequence (DNA): TGTGCCAGCAGCGTCTGGACAGGGGGAAATAATTCACCCCTCCACTTT. The chain carries TRBV14 and TRBJ1-6, with 10 positions matching TRBD1. CDR3 length: 16 amino acids. With 5 bases clipped from V and 5 bases from J, the junction kept 6 bases outside the gene matches. CDR1 and CDR2 (germline): SGHDN, FVKESK.

The chain has TRBV7-2 and TRBJ1-1; 9 nucleotides align to TRBD1. The J segment lost 5 bases and the V segment lost 5 bases, leaving 12 bases of the junction unmatched. CDR1 is SGHTA, CDR2 FQGNSA, per germline. CDR3 size: 16 residues. DNA of the CDR3: TGTGCCAGCAGCCCCGGGACAGGGCGCGGTCGGACTGAAGCTTTCTTT. Translation: CASSPGTGRGRTEAFF. Supplemented by reference TRBV7-2 and TRBJ1-1, the full variable domain reads GAGVSQSPSNKVTEKGKDVELRCDPISGHTALYWYRQSLGQGLEFLIYFQGNSAPDKSGLPSDRFSAERTGGSVSTLTIQRTQQEDSAVYLCASSPGTGRGRTEAFFGQGTRLTVV.

CDR3 in DNA: TGTGCCAGCAGCTTCTCAGGCAGGGGGAACACTGAAGCTTTCTTT. It yields the protein CASSFSGRGNTEAFF. The chain is built from TRBV7-2 and TRBJ1-1, with D maybe TRBD1 (6 bases). This CDR3 is built from 15 residues. CDR1 is SGHTA and CDR2 is FQGNSA in the germline V gene. V gave up 3 bases and J gave up 1 base, with 12 bases separating them.

This CDR3 reads CASSSPAGTGTNEQYF. In DNA, the CDR3 is TGTGCCAGCAGCTCCCCCGCCGGGACAGGGACCAACGAGCAGTACTTC. This rearrangement joins TRBV5-4 to TRBJ2-7; 9 bases align to TRBD1. The CDR3 consists of 16 residues. Trimming at V came to 3 bases and at J to 5 bases, leaving 12 bases not matched to a gene. Per the germline V gene, CDR1 is SGHNT and CDR2 is YYREEE (reference sequence). Full variable domain (outside the CDR3, taken from reference TRBV5-4 and TRBJ2-7): ETGVTQSPTHLIKTRGQQVTLRCSSQSGHNTVSWYQQALGQGPQFIFQYYREEENGRGNFPPRFSGLQFPNYSSELNVNALELDDSALYLCASSSPAGTGTNEQYFGPGTRLTVT.